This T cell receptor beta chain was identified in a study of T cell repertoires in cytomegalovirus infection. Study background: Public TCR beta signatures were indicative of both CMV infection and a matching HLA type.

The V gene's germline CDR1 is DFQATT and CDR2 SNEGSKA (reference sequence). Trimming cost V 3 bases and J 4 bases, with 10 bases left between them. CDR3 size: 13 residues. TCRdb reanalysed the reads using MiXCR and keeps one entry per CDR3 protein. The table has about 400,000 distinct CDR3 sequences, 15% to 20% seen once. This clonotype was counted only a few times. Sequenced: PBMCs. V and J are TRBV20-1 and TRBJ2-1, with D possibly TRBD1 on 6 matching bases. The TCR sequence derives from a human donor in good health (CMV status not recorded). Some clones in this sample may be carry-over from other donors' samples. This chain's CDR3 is CSASADRYNEQFF. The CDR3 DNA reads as TGCAGTGCTAGTGCGGACAGATACAATGAGCAGTTCTTC.